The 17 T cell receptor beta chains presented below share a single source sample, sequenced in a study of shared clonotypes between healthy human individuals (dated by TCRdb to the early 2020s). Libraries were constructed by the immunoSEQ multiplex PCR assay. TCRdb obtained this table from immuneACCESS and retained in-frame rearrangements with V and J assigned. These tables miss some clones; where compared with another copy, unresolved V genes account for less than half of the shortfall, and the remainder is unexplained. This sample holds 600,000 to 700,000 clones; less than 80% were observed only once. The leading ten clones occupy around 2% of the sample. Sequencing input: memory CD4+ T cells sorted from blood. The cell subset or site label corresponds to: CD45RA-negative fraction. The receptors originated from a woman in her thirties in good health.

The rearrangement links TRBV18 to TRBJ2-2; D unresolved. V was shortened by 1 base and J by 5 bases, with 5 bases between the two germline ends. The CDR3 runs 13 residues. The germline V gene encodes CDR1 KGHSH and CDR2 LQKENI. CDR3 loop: CASSPLGTGELFF. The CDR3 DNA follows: TGTGCCAGCTCACCACTTGGGACCGGGGAGCTGTTTTTT.

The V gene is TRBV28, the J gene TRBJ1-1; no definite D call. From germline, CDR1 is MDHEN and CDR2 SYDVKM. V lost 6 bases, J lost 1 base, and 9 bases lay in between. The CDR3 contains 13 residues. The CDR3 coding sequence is TGTGCCAGCAGCAATTCAGCGAACACTGAAGCTTTCTTT. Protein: CASSNSANTEAFF.

The CDR3 sequence: CSAYNYGYTF. The CDR3 bases are TGCAGTGCTTATAACTATGGCTACACCTTC. This chain connects TRBV20-1 to TRBJ1-2; unclear D gene. The germline CDR1 and CDR2 sequences are DFQATT and SNEGSKA (reference sequence). There are 10 residues in the CDR3. V lost 5 bases and J 1 base, leaving 2 bases between the germline ends.

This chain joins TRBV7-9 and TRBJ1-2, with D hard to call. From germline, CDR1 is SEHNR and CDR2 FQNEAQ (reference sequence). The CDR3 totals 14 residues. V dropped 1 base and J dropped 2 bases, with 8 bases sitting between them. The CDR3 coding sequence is TGTGCCAGCAGCTTAGATTCCAAAAACTATGGCTACACCTTC. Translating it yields CASSLDSKNYGYTF. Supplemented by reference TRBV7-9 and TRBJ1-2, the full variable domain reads DTGVSQNPRHKITKRGQNVTFRCDPISEHNRLYWYRQTLGQGPEFLTYFQNEAQLEKSRLLSDRFSAERPKGSFSTLEIQRTEQGDSAMYLCASSLDSKNYGYTFGSGTRLTVV.

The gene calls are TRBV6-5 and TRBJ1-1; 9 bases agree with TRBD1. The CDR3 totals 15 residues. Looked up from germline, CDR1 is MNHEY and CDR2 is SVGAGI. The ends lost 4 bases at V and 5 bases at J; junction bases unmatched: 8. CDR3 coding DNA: TGTGCCAGCAGTTCGGTCGGGACAGGGTCAACTGAAGCTTTCTTT. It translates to CASSSVGTGSTEAFF.

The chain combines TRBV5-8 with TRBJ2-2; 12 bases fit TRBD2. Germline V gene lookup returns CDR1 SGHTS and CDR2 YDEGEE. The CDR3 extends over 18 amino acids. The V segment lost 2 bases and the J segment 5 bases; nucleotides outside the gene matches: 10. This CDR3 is CASSFWTSGNGRTGELFF. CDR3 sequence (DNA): TGTGCCAGCAGCTTTTGGACTAGCGGGAACGGTAGGACCGGGGAGCTGTTTTTT.

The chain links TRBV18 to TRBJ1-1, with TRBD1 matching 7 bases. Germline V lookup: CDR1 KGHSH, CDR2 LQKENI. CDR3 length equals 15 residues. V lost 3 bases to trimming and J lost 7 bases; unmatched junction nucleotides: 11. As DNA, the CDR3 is TGTGCCAGCTCACCGGACAGGAATAAAGATGGTGAAGCTTTCTTT. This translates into CASSPDRNKDGEAFF.

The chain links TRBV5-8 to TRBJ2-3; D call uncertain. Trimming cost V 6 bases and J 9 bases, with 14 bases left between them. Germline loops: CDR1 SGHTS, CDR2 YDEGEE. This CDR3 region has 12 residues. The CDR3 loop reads CASIVTSTTQYF. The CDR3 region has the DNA TGTGCCAGCATTGTGACTTCAACCACGCAGTATTTT.

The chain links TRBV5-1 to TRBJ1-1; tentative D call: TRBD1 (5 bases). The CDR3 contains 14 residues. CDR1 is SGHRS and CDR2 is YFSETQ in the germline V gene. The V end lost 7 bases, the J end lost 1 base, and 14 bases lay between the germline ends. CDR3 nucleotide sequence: TGCGCCAGCCATCCAGGGAGTTCGAACACTGAAGCTTTCTTT. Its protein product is CASHPGSSNTEAFF. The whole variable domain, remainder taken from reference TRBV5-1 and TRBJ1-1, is KAGVTQTPRYLIKTRGQQVTLSCSPISGHRSVSWYQQTPGQGLQFLFEYFSETQRNKGNFPGRFSGRQFSNSRSEMNVSTLELGDSALYLCASHPGSSNTEAFFGQGTRLTVV.

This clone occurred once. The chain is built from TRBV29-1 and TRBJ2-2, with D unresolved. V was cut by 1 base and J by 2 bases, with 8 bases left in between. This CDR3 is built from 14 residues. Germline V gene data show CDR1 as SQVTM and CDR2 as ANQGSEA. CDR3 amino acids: CSVEGVFNTGELFF. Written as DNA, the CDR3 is TGCAGCGTTGAAGGGGTTTTTAACACCGGGGAGCTGTTTTTT.

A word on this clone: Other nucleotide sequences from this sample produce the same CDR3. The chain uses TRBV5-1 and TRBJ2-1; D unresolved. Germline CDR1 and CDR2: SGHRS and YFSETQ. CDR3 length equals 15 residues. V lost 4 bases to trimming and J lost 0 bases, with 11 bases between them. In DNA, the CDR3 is TGCGCCAGCAGCCTGGCGTCGAGCTCCTACAATGAGCAGTTCTTC. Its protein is CASSLASSSYNEQFF. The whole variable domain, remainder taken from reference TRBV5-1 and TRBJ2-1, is KAGVTQTPRYLIKTRGQQVTLSCSPISGHRSVSWYQQTPGQGLQFLFEYFSETQRNKGNFPGRFSGRQFSNSRSEMNVSTLELGDSALYLCASSLASSSYNEQFFGPGTRLTVL.

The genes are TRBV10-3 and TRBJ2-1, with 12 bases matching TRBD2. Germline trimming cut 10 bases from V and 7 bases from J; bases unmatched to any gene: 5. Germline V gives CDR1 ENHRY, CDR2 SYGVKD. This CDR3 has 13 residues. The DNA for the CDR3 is TGTGCCACCGCAGGGACTAGCGGGAATGAGCAGTTCTTC. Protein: CATAGTSGNEQFF.

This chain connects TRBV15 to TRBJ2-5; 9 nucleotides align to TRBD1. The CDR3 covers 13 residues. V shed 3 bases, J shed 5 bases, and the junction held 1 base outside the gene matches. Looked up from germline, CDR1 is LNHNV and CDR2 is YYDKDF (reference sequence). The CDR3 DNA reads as TGTGCCACCAGCAGTGGACAGGGGGAGACCCAGTACTTC. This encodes CATSSGQGETQYF.

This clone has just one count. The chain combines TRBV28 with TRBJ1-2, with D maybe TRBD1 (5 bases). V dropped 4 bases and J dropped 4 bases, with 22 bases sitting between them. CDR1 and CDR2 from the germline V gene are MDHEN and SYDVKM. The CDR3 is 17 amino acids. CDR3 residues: CASSSQSGSRFTYGYTF. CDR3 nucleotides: TGTGCCAGCAGTTCACAATCAGGGAGTAGGTTTACCTATGGCTACACCTTC.

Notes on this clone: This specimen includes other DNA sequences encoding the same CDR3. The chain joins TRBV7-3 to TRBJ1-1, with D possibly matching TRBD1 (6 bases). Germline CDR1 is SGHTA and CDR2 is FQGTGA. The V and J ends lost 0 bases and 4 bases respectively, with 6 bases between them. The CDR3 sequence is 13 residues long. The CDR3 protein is CASSLTGATEAFF. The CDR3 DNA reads TGTGCCAGCAGCTTAACGGGGGCCACTGAAGCTTTCTTT.

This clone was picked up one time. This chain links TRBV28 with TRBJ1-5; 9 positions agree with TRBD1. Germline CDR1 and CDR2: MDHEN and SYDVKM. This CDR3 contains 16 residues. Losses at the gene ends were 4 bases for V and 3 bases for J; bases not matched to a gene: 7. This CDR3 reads CASSSWTGEYNQPQHF. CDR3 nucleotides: TGTGCCAGCAGTTCTTGGACAGGGGAATACAATCAGCCCCAGCATTTT.

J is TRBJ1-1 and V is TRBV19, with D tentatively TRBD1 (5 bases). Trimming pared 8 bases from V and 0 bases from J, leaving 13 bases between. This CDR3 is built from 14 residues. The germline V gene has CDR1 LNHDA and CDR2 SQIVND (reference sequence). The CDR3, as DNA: TGTGCCAGTGGGCGACAGTTGATGAACACTGAAGCTTTCTTT. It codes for CASGRQLMNTEAFF.